The present entry profiles one T cell receptor (beta chain) with its context. The antigen remains unidentified. Germline values: CDR1 ENHRY, CDR2 SYGVKD. V lost 8 bases, J lost 1 base, and 21 bases lay in between. There are 18 residues in the CDR3. This sample is part of a study of shared clonotypes between healthy human individuals. Study-wide context: Researchers assigned three CD4 naive, three CD4 memory, two CD8 naive and one CD8 memory plate to each donor. Study results and limitations: Exclusively blood specimens were collected; tissue repertoires likely differ. When compared with the clonotypes that were shared by all four sorted-subset donors, the non-shared clonotypes turned out to have lower generation probabilities.

Deep level was the assay's run setting. Produced via immunoSEQ multiplex PCR; TCRdb's table is partial and in-frame only. The table records 2.5 million or so clones, 85% to 95% of them present only once. Sequencing used naive CD4+ T cells sorted from blood. Subset described: CD45RA+ positively selected. The receptor's source is a man aged 18-30 years in good health. The chain carries TRBV10-3 and TRBJ2-6; possible D gene TRBD2, 6 bases. The CDR3 here is CAIHDGLPGDSGANVLTF. CDR3 DNA sequence: TGTGCCATCCACGACGGGCTGCCGGGAGATTCTGGGGCCAACGTCCTGACTTTC.